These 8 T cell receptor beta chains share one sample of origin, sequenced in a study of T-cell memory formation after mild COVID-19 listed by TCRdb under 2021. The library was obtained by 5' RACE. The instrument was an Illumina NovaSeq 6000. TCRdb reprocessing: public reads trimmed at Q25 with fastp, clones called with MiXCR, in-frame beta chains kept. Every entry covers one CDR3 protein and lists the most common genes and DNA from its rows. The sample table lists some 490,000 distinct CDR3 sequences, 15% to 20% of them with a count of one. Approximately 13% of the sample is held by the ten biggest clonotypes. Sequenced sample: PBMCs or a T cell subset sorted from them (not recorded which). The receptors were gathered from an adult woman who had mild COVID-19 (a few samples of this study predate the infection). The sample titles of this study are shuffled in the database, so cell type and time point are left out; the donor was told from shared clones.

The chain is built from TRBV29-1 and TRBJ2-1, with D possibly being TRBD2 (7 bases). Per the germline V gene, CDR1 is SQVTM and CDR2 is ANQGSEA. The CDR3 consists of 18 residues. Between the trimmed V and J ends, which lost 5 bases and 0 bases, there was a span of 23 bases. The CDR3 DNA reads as TGCAGCGTTCCTGACCCGCCTGGGGGCGGGAGCTCCTACAATGAGCAGTTCTTC. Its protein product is CSVPDPPGGGSSYNEQFF.

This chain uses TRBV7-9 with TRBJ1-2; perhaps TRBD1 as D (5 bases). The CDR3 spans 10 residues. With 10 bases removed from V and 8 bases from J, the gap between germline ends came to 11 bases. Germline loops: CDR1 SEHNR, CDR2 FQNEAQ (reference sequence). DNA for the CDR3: TGTGCCACCAGGGTTTGGGGCTACACCTTC. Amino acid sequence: CATRVWGYTF.

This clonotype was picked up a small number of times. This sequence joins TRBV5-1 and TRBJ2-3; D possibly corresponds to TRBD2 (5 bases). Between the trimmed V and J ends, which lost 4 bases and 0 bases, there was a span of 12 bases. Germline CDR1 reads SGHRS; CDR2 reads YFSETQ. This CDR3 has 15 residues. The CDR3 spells CASSLRLPSTDTQYF. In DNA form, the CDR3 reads TGCGCCAGCAGCCTAAGACTACCTAGCACAGATACGCAGTATTTT.

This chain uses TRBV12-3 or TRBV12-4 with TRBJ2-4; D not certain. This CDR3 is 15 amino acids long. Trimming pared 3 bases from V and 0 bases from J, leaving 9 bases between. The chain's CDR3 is CASSLNGPAKNIQYF. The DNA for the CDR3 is TGTGCCAGCAGTTTGAATGGACCAGCCAAAAACATTCAGTACTTC.

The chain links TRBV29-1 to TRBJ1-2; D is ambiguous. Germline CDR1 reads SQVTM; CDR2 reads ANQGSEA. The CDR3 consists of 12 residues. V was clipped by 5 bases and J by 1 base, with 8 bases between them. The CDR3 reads CSVRAYNYGYTF. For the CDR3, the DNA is TGCAGCGTTCGGGCATATAACTATGGCTACACCTTC.

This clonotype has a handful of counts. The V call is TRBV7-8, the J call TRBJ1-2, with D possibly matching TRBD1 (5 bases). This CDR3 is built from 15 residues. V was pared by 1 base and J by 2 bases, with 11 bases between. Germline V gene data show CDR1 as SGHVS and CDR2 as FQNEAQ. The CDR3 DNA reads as TGTGCCAGCAGCTTAGTCTTCTCAGGGAACTATGGCTACACCTTC. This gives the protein CASSLVFSGNYGYTF.

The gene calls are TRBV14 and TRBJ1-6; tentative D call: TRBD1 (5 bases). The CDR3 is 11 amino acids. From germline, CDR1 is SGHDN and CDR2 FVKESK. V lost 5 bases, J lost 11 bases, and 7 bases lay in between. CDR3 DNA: TGTGCCAGCAGCGGGGGGACACCCCTCCACTTT. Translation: CASSGGTPLHF. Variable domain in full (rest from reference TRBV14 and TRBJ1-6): EAGVTQFPSHSVIEKGQTVTLRCDPISGHDNLYWYRRVMGKEIKFLLHFVKESKQDESGMPNNRFLAERTGGTYSTLKVQPAELEDSGVYFCASSGGTPLHFGNGTRLTVT.

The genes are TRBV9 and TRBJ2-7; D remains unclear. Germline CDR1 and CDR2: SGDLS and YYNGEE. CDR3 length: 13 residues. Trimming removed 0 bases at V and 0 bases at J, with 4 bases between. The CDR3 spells CASSVAPSYEQYF. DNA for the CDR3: TGTGCCAGCAGCGTAGCGCCCTCCTACGAGCAGTACTTC.